The TCR beta chain under discussion was sequenced for a study of cytomegalovirus exposure and HLA in healthy donors. The CDR3 covers 16 residues. Germline V CDR1 and CDR2: MNHNS, SASEGT. V was pared by 0 bases and J by 0 bases, with 4 bases of the junction left unmatched. Measured with immunoSEQ multiplex PCR; TCRdb has only the in-frame clones, and not every one. The sample contains hundreds of thousands of clones, more than 75% of which appear only once. This TCR derives from a woman in her late teens or twenties in good health and CMV-seropositive. Sequencing was done on a sample of PBMCs. The J gene is TRBJ1-1, the V gene TRBV6-1, with TRBD1 identical over 7 bases. The CDR3 coding sequence is TGTGCCAGCAGTGAAGCGAACAGGGGCGTGAACACTGAAGCTTTCTTT. It codes for CASSEANRGVNTEAFF.